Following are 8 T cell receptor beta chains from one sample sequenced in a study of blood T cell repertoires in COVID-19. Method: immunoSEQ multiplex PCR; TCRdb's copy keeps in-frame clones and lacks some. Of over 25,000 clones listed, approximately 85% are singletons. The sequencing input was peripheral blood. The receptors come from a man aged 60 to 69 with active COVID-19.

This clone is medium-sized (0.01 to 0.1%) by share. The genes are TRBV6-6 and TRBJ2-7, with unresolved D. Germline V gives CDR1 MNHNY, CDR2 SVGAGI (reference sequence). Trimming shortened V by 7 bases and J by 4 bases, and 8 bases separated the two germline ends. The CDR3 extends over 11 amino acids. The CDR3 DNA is TGTGCCAGCATGGCGGCTTACGAGCAGTACTTC. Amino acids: CASMAAYEQYF.

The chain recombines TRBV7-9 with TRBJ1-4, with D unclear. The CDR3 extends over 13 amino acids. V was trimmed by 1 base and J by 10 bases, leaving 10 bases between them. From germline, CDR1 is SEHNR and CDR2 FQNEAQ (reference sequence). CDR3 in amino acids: CASSLEDGVKLFF. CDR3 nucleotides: TGTGCCAGCAGCTTAGAGGACGGGGTAAAACTGTTTTTT.

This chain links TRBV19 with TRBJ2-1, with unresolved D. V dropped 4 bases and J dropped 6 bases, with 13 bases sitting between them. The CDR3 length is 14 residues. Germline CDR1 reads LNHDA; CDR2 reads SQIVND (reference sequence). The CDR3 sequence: CASSTLFSSNEQFF. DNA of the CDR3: TGTGCCAGTAGTACCCTCTTCTCTAGCAATGAGCAGTTCTTC.

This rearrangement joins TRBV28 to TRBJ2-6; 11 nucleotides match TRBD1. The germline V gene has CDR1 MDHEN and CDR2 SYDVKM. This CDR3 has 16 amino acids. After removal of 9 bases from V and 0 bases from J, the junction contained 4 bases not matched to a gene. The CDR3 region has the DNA TGTGCCAGTTGGGACAGGGGGGTCTCTGGGGCCAACGTCCTGACTTTC. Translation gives CASWDRGVSGANVLTF.

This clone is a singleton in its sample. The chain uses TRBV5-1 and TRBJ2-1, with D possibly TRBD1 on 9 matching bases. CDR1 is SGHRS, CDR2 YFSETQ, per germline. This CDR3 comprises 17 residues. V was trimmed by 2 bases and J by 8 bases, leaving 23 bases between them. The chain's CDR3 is CASSLRSGGQGGDEQFF. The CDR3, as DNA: TGCGCCAGCAGCTTAAGGAGCGGGGGACAGGGAGGGGATGAGCAGTTCTTC.

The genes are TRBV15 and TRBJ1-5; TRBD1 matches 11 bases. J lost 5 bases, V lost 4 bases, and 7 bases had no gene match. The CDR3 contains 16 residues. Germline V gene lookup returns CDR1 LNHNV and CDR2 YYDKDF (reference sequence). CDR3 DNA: TGTGCCACCAGCAAGACCGGGACAGGGGGGGATCAGCCCCAGCATTTT. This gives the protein CATSKTGTGGDQPQHF.

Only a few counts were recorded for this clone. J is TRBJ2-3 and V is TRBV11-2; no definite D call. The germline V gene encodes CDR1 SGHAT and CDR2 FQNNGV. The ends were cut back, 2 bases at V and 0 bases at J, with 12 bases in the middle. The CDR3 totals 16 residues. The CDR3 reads CASSLRFRRSTDTQYF. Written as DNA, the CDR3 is TGTGCCAGCAGCTTACGCTTCCGGAGAAGCACAGATACGCAGTATTTT.

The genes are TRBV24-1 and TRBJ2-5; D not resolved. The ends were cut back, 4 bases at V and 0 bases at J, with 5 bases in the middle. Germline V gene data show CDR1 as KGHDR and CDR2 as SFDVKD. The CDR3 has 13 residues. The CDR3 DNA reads TGTGCCACCAGTGACCACAACCAAGAGACCCAGTACTTC. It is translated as CATSDHNQETQYF.